The T cell receptor (beta chain) described here comes from a study of neurological immune-mediated disorders. Study-wide findings and caveats: No sharing of CDR3 amino acid sequences was observed among expanded clones across subjects, suggesting private repertoires in all groups.

The authors produced cDNA by 5'RACE using 10-nucleotide random UMIs. Using its own MiXCR run on the 5' RACE reads, TCRdb lists one record per CDR3 protein. The table has about 62,000 distinct CDR3 sequences, 4.5% to 5.5% seen once. The unsorted libraries originated from 2 million PBMCs that had been stored at -80 C. This clonotype has more than one count but fewer than ten. Its specificity is unknown. The CDR3 is made up of 16 amino acids. The germline gives CDR1 SGHVS, CDR2 FNYEAQ. Losses at the gene ends were 5 bases for V and 3 bases for J; bases not matched to a gene: 9. Sequenced input: PBMCs. This TCR derives from a woman between 45 and 65 years old with multiple sclerosis. The V gene is TRBV7-6, the J gene TRBJ2-5; 10 bases map to TRBD2. CDR3 loop: CASSSPGLAGEETQYF. CDR3 in DNA: TGTGCCAGCAGCAGCCCGGGGCTAGCGGGGGAAGAGACCCAGTACTTC.